The 21 T cell receptor beta chains below were found in one sample sequenced in a study of Graves' ophthalmopathy and Graves' hyperthyroidism. Amplified TCR beta CDR3 regions were obtained using RNA transcripts as template. Following a first-round RT-PCR that used HTBI primers, a second-round multiplex PCR was carried out. TCRdb reanalysed the multiplex PCR reads using MiXCR and keeps one entry per CDR3 protein. The sample has about 370,000 distinct CDR3 sequences, 17% seen once. Material for sequencing was peripheral blood. These receptors were obtained from an adult woman with stable Graves' hyperthyroidism.

There are many counts of this clonotype. An end of the junction does not agree with germline; a read error may underlie this. V is TRBV27 and J is TRBJ2-4, with D perhaps TRBD1 (6 bases). Germline V gene data show CDR1 as MNHEY and CDR2 as SMNVEV (reference sequence). The CDR3 runs to 16 residues. For the CDR3, the DNA is TGTGCCAGCATGCCCTCTCGGGCCCCGCAGGGGAACATTAAGTACTTC. Its protein is CASMPSRAPQGNIKYF.

This clonotype was observed many times. The gene calls are TRBV5-1 and TRBJ1-1; D is perhaps TRBD1 (6 bases). Germline CDR1 and CDR2: SGHRS and YFSETQ. The CDR3 runs 20 residues. V gave up 4 bases and J gave up 1 base, with 29 bases separating them. The chain's CDR3 is CASSAWDTEGLRVENTEAFF. CDR3 in DNA: TGCGCCAGCAGCGCCTGGGACACGGAAGGGCTACGGGTAGAGAACACTGAAGCTTTCTTT.

This clonotype was seen a few times. This chain joins TRBV6-1 and TRBJ1-5; D is unresolved. The germline V gene has CDR1 MNHNS and CDR2 SASEGT. Deletions cut 6 bases from V and 2 bases from J, with 11 bases between. The CDR3 totals 14 residues. CDR3 sequence reads: CASSNNGGNQPQHF. In DNA, the CDR3 is TGTGCCAGCAGCAACAATGGGGGCAATCAGCCCCAGCATTTT.

This clonotype was observed many times. The CDR3 DNA sequence: TGTGCCAGCAGTTACGGCAGGGGCGACACTGAAGCTTTCTTT. Amino acid sequence: CASSYGRGDTEAFF. This rearrangement joins TRBV6-5 to TRBJ1-1; D possibly corresponds to TRBD1 (6 bases). This CDR3 is built from 14 residues. Germline V lookup: CDR1 MNHEY, CDR2 SVGAGI. V lost 2 bases and J lost 3, with 10 bases in between.

This clonotype has ten or more counts. This chain's CDR3 is CASSTHRASGANVLTF. CDR3 DNA sequence: TGTGCCAGCAGCACCCACAGGGCCTCTGGGGCCAACGTCCTGACTTTC. The chain combines TRBV7-3 with TRBJ2-6; possible D gene TRBD1, 6 bases. Germline V gene lookup returns CDR1 SGHTA and CDR2 FQGTGA. The CDR3 is 16 residues long. Trimming took 5 bases from V and 0 from J, leaving 11 bases between them.

This clonotype was picked up many times. One junction end disagrees with the germline gene, perhaps due to a read error. J is TRBJ2-7 and V is TRBV29-1; D may be TRBD2 (5 bases). This CDR3 spans 11 amino acids. Germline V gene data show CDR1 as SQVTM and CDR2 as ANQGSEA. CDR3 DNA: TGCAGCGTTGAAGATGTCGAGGGTTGGTCTTTC. It specifies CSVEDVEGWSF.

This clonotype was counted many times. The chain carries TRBV19 and TRBJ1-1; D is uncertain. V lost 5 bases and J 3 bases, leaving 22 bases between the germline ends. Germline values: CDR1 LNHDA, CDR2 SQIVND (reference sequence). This CDR3 is built from 17 residues. CDR3 coding DNA: TGTGCCAGTAGTTCCTCATCCGCCCGGACCTCAGACACTGAAGCTTTCTTT. Its translation is CASSSSSARTSDTEAFF.

This chain links TRBV12-3 or TRBV12-4 with TRBJ1-1, with 8 positions matching TRBD1. Trimming cost V 7 bases and J 3 bases; bases outside gene matches: 4. The CDR3 runs to 13 residues. In nucleotides, the CDR3 is TGTGCCAGCACCGCGACAGGGGACACTGAAGCTTTCTTT. Protein sequence: CASTATGDTEAFF.

At least ten counts were recorded for this clonotype. The chain uses TRBV7-2 and TRBJ1-2; the D is unclear. This CDR3 comprises 18 residues. The germline V and J ends were trimmed by 1 base and 6 bases, with 24 bases remaining between them. Germline V gene data show CDR1 as SGHTA and CDR2 as FQGNSA. CDR3 region: CASSLVETGRKRGDGYTF. CDR3 coding DNA: TGTGCCAGCAGCTTAGTCGAGACTGGTCGTAAAAGAGGCGATGGCTACACCTTC. Full variable domain (missing parts from reference TRBV7-2 and TRBJ1-2): GAGVSQSPSNKVTEKGKDVELRCDPISGHTALYWYRQSLGQGLEFLIYFQGNSAPDKSGLPSDRFSAERTGGSVSTLTIQRTQQEDSAVYLCASSLVETGRKRGDGYTFGSGTRLTVV.

The table lists this clonotype with many counts. The chain links TRBV4-1 to TRBJ1-1; TRBD1 agrees at 7 bases. V lost 0 bases, J lost 5 bases, and 9 bases stayed unmatched. CDR3 length: 16 amino acids. Germline V CDR1 and CDR2: MGHRA, YSYEKL. CDR3 loop: CASSQEPTGPRTEAFF. The CDR3 DNA sequence: TGCGCCAGCAGCCAAGAACCGACAGGGCCAAGGACTGAAGCTTTCTTT.

This clonotype was found many times. V is TRBV27 and J is TRBJ2-7, with 11 bases lining up with TRBD1. The CDR3 is made up of 17 amino acids. Germline V gene data show CDR1 as MNHEY and CDR2 as SMNVEV (reference sequence). Losses at the gene ends were 4 bases for V and 4 bases for J; bases not matched to a gene: 12. In DNA form, the CDR3 reads TGTGCCAGCAGTTATAGGACAGGGGGCTATCAGTCATACGAGCAGTACTTC. This sequence encodes CASSYRTGGYQSYEQYF.

This clonotype was detected many times. The chain is built from TRBV7-2 and TRBJ2-7, with 9 bases fitting TRBD2. This CDR3 is 16 amino acids long. The V and J ends lost 2 bases and 6 bases, in that order; junction bases with no gene match: 11. Germline lookup yields CDR1 SGHTA and CDR2 FQGNSA. The CDR3 protein is CASSLSTSGPSGEQYF. As DNA, the CDR3 is TGTGCCAGCAGCTTATCTACTAGCGGGCCCTCAGGCGAGCAGTACTTC.

This clonotype was observed many times. The chain recombines TRBV7-2 with TRBJ2-7; TRBD2 matches 9 bases. The V and J ends lost 4 bases and 0 bases, in that order; junction bases with no gene match: 7. Germline V gives CDR1 SGHTA, CDR2 FQGNSA. The CDR3 has 16 amino acids. The CDR3 protein is CASSSIFSGSSYEQYF. The DNA of the CDR3 is TGTGCCAGCAGCTCAATCTTTAGCGGGAGCTCCTACGAGCAGTACTTC. Variable domain in full (rest from reference TRBV7-2 and TRBJ2-7): GAGVSQSPSNKVTEKGKDVELRCDPISGHTALYWYRQSLGQGLEFLIYFQGNSAPDKSGLPSDRFSAERTGGSVSTLTIQRTQQEDSAVYLCASSSIFSGSSYEQYFGPGTRLTVT.

This clonotype was found many times. The CDR3 region has the DNA TGTGCCAGCAGCTATACAGGGGGAAGTCGAGAGACCCAGTACTTC. Protein: CASSYTGGSRETQYF. The rearrangement uses TRBV7-2 and TRBJ2-5; TRBD1 aligns across 8 bases. V lost 4 bases and J lost 4; bases outside the gene matches: 8. This CDR3 comprises 15 residues. Germline V gene sequence: CDR1 SGHTA, CDR2 FQGNSA.

This clonotype was detected many times. V gene TRBV2 combines with J gene TRBJ2-5; 9 bases agree with TRBD2. Germline V lookup: CDR1 SNHLY, CDR2 FYNNEI. The CDR3 is 15 residues long. Unmatched junction bases numbered 5, after V lost 1 base and J lost 5 bases. The CDR3 sequence is CASSEGGRAGETQYF. The DNA of the CDR3 is TGTGCCAGCAGTGAAGGCGGGAGGGCCGGGGAGACCCAGTACTTC.

In its sample, this clonotype was seen many times. The chain uses TRBV12-3 or TRBV12-4 and TRBJ2-2, with D possibly TRBD1 on 6 matching bases. Trimming shortened V by 6 bases and J by 2 bases, and 10 bases separated the two germline ends. The CDR3 is 14 amino acids. This CDR3 reads CASRWTDNTGELFF. The CDR3 DNA reads TGTGCCAGCAGATGGACAGACAACACCGGGGAGCTGTTTTTT.

This clonotype has just a few counts. Without the conserved terminal phenylalanine or tryptophan, this CDR3 likely stems from a read error. The V and J genes are TRBV30 and TRBJ2-7, with D unresolved. This CDR3 is built from 15 residues. V gave up 2 bases and J gave up 0 bases, with 14 bases separating them. Germline lookup yields CDR1 GTSNPN and CDR2 SVGIG (reference sequence). The CDR3 DNA follows: TGTGCCTGGAGTAAGGTTTGGCACAGCTCCTACGAGCAGTACCTC. Translating it yields CAWSKVWHSSYEQYL.

This clonotype showed up many times. V gene TRBV4-1 combines with J gene TRBJ1-1, with D tentatively TRBD1 (6 bases). This CDR3 has 15 amino acids. Trimming took 4 bases from V and 1 from J, leaving 13 bases between them. Germline V gene data show CDR1 as MGHRA and CDR2 as YSYEKL. The CDR3 bases are TGCGCCAGCAGCCTCGCCGGGACACAGAACACTGAAGCTTTCTTT. This encodes CASSLAGTQNTEAFF.

This clonotype was counted at least ten times. CDR3 nucleotide sequence: TGCAGTGCTGGTGCACTAGCGGTCTCCTACGAGCAGTACTTC. It is translated as CSAGALAVSYEQYF. The chain links TRBV20-1 to TRBJ2-7; 8 nucleotides match TRBD2. J was trimmed by 0 bases and V by 5 bases; bases with no gene match: 6. Germline-derived CDR1 and CDR2 are DFQATT and SNEGSKA (reference sequence). CDR3 size: 14 residues.

This rearrangement joins TRBV29-1 to TRBJ2-7; possibly TRBD2 for D (6 bases). CDR1 is SQVTM, CDR2 ANQGSEA, per germline. V dropped 4 bases and J dropped 2 bases, with 15 bases sitting between them. The CDR3 is 14 residues long. The CDR3 spells CSVGLENPTYEQYF. The CDR3 nucleotides are TGCAGCGTTGGACTAGAGAACCCTACCTACGAGCAGTACTTC.

This clonotype showed up many times. V gene TRBV7-9 combines with J gene TRBJ2-7; D remains unclear. The germline CDR1 and CDR2 sequences are SEHNR and FQNEAQ (reference sequence). The CDR3 sequence is 14 residues long. Trimming cost V 0 bases and J 1 base, with 7 bases left between them. CDR3 sequence: CASSLAGKSYEQYF. In DNA form, the CDR3 reads TGTGCCAGCAGCTTAGCGGGCAAATCCTACGAGCAGTACTTC. Together with reference TRBV7-9 and TRBJ2-7, the CDR3 gives the full variable domain: DTGVSQNPRHKITKRGQNVTFRCDPISEHNRLYWYRQTLGQGPEFLTYFQNEAQLEKSRLLSDRFSAERPKGSFSTLEIQRTEQGDSAMYLCASSLAGKSYEQYFGPGTRLTVT.